Described below is a single T cell receptor (beta chain) sequence and its context. The V segment lost 2 bases and the J segment 7 bases; nucleotides outside the gene matches: 4. CDR1 and CDR2 (germline): LGHNA, YNFKEQ. The CDR3 spans 15 residues. This entry is derived from a study of blood T cell repertoires in COVID-19. Profiling relied on immunoSEQ multiplex PCR, and the TCRdb table lists in-frame clones only, not all of them. Of approximately 160,000 clones listed, roughly 81% are singletons. The gene calls are TRBV4-2 and TRBJ1-6; TRBD1 agrees at 8 bases. Sequencing input: peripheral blood. The receptor was isolated from a man aged 35 to 55 who had recovered from COVID-19. The CDR3 spells CASSQMDRANSPLHF. As DNA, the CDR3 is TGTGCCAGCAGCCAAATGGACAGGGCAAATTCACCCCTCCACTTT.